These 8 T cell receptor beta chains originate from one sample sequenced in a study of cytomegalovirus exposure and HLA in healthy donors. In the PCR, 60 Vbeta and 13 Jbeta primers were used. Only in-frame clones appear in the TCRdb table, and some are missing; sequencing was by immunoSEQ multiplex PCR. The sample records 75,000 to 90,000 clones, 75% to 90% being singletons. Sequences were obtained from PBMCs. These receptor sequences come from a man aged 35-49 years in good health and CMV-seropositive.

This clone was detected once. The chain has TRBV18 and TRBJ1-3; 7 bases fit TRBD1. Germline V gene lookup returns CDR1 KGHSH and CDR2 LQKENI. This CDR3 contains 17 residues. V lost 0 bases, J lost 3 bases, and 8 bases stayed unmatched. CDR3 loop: CASSPPQGVNFGNTIYF. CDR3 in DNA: TGTGCCAGCTCACCACCGCAGGGGGTAAACTTTGGAAACACCATATATTTT.

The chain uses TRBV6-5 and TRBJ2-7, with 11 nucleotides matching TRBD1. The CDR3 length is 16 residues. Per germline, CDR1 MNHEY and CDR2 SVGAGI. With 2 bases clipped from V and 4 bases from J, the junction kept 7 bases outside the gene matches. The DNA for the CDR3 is TGTGCCAGCAGTTACCGACCGGGACAGGGGGGTTACGAGCAGTACTTC. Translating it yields CASSYRPGQGGYEQYF.

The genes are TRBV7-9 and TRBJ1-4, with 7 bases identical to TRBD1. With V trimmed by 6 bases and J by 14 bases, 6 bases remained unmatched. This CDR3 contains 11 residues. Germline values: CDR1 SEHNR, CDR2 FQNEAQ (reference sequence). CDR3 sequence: CASSGGTVLFF. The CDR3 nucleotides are TGTGCCAGCAGTGGGGGGACAGTGCTGTTTTTT.

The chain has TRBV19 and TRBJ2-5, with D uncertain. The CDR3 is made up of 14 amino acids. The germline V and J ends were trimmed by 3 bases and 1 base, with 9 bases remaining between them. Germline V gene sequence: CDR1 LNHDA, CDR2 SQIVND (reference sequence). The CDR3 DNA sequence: TGTGCCAGTAGTATGAGGTCTGCCCAAGAGACCCAGTACTTC. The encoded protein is CASSMRSAQETQYF.

This CDR3 reads CASSLPSGAYNEQFF. The CDR3 nucleotides read TGTGCCAGCAGCTTGCCCAGCGGGGCCTACAATGAGCAGTTCTTC. This chain connects TRBV5-4 to TRBJ2-1, with 7 bases identical to TRBD2. CDR1 and CDR2 from the germline V gene are SGHNT and YYREEE (reference sequence). V lost 1 base to trimming and J lost 2 bases; unmatched junction nucleotides: 3. The CDR3 is made up of 15 amino acids.

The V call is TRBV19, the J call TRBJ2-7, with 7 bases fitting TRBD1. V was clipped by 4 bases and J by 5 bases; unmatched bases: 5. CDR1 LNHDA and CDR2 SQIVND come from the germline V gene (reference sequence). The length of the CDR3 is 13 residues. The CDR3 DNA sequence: TGTGCCAGTAGTAAGGGGGCGCACGACGAGCAGTACTTC. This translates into CASSKGAHDEQYF.

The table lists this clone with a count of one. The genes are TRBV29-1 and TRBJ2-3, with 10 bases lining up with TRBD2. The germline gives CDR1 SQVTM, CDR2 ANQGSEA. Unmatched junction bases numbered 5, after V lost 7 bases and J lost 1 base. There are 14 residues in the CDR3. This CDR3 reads CSARLAGGTDTQYF. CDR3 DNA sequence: TGCAGCGCACGTCTAGCGGGAGGCACAGATACGCAGTATTTT.

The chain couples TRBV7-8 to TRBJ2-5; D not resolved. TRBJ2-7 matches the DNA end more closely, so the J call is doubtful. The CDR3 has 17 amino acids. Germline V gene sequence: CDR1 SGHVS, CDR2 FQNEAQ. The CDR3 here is CASSSYLTPEQDYEQYF. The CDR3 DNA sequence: TGTGCCAGCAGCTCCTACCTAACTCCAGAGCAGGATTACGAGCAGTACTTC.